This TCR beta chain was profiled in a study of shared clonotypes between healthy human individuals. A note on this clone: No antigen is known for it.

After removal of 5 bases from V and 3 bases from J, the junction contained 8 bases not matched to a gene. In germline, CDR1 is SEHNR, CDR2 FQNEAQ (reference sequence). The CDR3 loop spans 16 amino acids. There were only Caucasian adults among the donors, and all lived in Nashville, Tennessee. General study results and limits: Roughly 5% of naive CD4 clonotypes were common to a handful of donors.

Clones were sequenced by immunoSEQ multiplex PCR, and TCRdb holds only the in-frame ones, with some missing. This repertoire shows roughly 320,000 clones, more than 75% found once; its top ten account for roughly 16%. The chain is built from TRBV7-9 and TRBJ2-3; 10 bases fit TRBD2. This receptor was taken from a man in his late teens or twenties in good health. The material sequenced was memory CD8+ T cells sorted from blood. Subset specified: CD45RO+ cells pooled with CCR7-negative TemRA cells. Written as DNA, the CDR3 is TGTGCCAGCAGCCATAAGAGCGGGGGGGCTACAGATACGCAGTATTTT. Its protein is CASSHKSGGATDTQYF.